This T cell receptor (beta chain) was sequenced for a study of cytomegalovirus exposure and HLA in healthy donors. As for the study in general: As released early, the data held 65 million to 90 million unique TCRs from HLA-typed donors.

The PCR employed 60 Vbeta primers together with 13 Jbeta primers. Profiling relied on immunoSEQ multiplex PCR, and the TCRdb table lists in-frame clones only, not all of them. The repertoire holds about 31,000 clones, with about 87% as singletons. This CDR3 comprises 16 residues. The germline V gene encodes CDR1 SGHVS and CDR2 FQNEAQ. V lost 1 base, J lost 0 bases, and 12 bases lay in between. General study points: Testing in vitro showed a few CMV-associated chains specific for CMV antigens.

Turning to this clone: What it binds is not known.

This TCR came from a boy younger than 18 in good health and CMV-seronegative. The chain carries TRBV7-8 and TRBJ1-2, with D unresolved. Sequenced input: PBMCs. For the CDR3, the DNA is TGTGCCAGCAGCTTAGGGCCAATGATAACTAACTATGGCTACACCTTC. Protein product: CASSLGPMITNYGYTF.